This TCR beta chain was obtained from a study of T-cell memory formation after mild COVID-19. This CDR3 region has 14 residues. After removal of 6 bases from V and 1 base from J, the junction contained 4 bases not matched to a gene. The germline CDR1 and CDR2 sequences are DFQATT and SNEGSKA (reference sequence). Each CDR3 protein gets one entry after TCRdb re-called the 5' RACE reads with MiXCR. Counted here are about 110,000 distinct CDR3 sequences, 15% to 20% occurring once; the ten biggest clones make up less than 6%. This clonotype was seen a few times. V gene TRBV20-1 combines with J gene TRBJ2-3; TRBD2 agrees at 10 bases. This TCR was recovered from a man aged 18 to 29 who had mild COVID-19 (a few samples of this study predate the infection). Cell type and time point are not known. The sequenced sample was PBMCs or a T cell subset sorted from them (not recorded which). The chain's CDR3 is CSAKLAGGTDTQYF. Written as DNA, the CDR3 is TGCAGTGCCAAGCTAGCGGGGGGCACAGATACGCAGTATTTT.